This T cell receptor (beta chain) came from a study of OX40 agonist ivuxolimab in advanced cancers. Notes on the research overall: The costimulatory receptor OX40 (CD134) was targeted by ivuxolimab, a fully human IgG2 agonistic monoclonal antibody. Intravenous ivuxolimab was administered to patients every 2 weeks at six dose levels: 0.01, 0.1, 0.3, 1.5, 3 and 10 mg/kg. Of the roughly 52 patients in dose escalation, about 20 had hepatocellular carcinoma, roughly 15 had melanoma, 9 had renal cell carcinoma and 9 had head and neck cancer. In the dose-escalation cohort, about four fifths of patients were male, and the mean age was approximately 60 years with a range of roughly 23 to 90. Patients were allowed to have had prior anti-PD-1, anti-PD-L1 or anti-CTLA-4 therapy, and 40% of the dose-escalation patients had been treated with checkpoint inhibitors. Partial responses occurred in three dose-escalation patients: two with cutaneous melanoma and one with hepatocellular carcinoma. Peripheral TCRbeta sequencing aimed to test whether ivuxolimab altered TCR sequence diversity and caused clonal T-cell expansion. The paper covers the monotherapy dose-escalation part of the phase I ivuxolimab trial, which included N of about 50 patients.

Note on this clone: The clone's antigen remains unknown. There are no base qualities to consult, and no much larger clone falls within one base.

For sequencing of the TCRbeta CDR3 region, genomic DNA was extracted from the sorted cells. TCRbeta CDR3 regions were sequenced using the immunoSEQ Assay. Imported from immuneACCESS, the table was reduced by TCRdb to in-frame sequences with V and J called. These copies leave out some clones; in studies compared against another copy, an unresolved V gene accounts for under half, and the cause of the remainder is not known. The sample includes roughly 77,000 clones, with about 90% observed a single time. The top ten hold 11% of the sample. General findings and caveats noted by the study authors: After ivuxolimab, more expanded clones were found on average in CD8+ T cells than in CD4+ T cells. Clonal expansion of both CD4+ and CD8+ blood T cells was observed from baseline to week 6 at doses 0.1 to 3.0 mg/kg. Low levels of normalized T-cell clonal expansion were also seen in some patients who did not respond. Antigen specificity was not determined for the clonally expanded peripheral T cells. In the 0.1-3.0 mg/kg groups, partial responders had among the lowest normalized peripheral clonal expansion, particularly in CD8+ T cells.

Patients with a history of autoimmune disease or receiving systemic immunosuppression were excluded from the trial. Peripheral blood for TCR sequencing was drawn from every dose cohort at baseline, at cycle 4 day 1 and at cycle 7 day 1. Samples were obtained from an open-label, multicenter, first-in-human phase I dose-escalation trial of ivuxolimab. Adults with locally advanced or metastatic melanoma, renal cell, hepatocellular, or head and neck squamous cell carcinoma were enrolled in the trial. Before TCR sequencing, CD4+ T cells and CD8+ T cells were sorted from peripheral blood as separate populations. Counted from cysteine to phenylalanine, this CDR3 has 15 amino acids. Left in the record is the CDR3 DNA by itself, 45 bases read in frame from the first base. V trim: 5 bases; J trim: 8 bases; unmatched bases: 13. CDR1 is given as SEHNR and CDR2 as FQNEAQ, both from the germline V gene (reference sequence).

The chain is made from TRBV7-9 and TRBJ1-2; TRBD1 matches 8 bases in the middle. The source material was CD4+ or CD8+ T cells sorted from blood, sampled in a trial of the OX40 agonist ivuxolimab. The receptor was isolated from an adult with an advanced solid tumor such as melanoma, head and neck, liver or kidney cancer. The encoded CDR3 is CASSLGTGLGFGYTF. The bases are TGTGCCAGCAGCCTGGGGACAGGCCTCGGGTTCGGCTACACCTTC.